The rows below give T cell receptor beta chains drawn from one sample of a study of T cell responses to AZD1222 COVID-19 vaccine. Repertoires were generated with immunoSEQ multiplex PCR, while TCRdb's copy carries only in-frame clones and drops some. The sample includes about 70,000 clones, roughly 84% of them seen just once. This material consisted of peripheral blood, taken on day 0 of AZD1222 vaccination. These TCRs come from an adult in good health. Both conserved end residues are part of each CDR3. A D gene is named only where the DNA matches it firmly. The size of a clone is reported for some rows only, either as once, few or many, or as a class for expanded clones.

clone_size	v_call	j_call	d_call	cdr3_nt	cdr3_aa
.	TRBV7-3	TRBJ2-1	.	TGTGCCAGCAGCTTATCCAGTGGCTCCTACAATGAGCAGTTCTTC	CASSLSSGSYNEQFF
.	TRBV28	TRBJ1-2	.	TGTGCCAGCACCGACTTCGCAGAGAACTATGGCTACACCTTC	CASTDFAENYGYTF
.	TRBV20-1	TRBJ2-5	.	TGCAGTGCTAGTCGGCAGGGAGAAGAGACCCAGTACTTC	CSASRQGEETQYF
.	TRBV3-1/TRBV3-2	TRBJ2-1	TRBD2	TGTGCCAGCAGCCAACTAGCGGGGGGGCCGGGATACAATGAGCAGTTCTTC	CASSQLAGGPGYNEQFF
.	TRBV19	TRBJ1-5	.	TGTGCCAGTAGTATTTGGGCAGGTGATCAGCCCCAGCATTTT	CASSIWAGDQPQHF
few	TRBV5-1	TRBJ1-2	.	TGCGCCAGCAGCGCCGAGAACAGGGTTCATGGCTACACCTTC	CASSAENRVHGYTF
large	TRBV7-8	TRBJ2-5	TRBD2	TGTGCCAGCAGCCCAGGACTAGCGGGTGTGAGGGAGACCCAGTACTTC	CASSPGLAGVRETQYF
few	TRBV5-6	TRBJ2-2	.	TGTGCCAGCAGCTTGGAACCCCATGGGGCCGGGGAGCTGTTTTTT	CASSLEPHGAGELFF
.	TRBV3-1/TRBV3-2	TRBJ1-2	TRBD1	TGTGCCAGCAGCCGCGGGACAGCCGGTAGGGACTATGGCTACACCTTC	CASSRGTAGRDYGYTF
.	TRBV7-9	TRBJ1-4	.	TGTGCCAGCAGATCCTCCGGGGGATCCGAAAAACTGTTTTTT	CASRSSGGSEKLFF
.	TRBV29-1	TRBJ1-2	.	TGCAGCGTTGAATCAGACAGTACTAACTATGGCTACACCTTC	CSVESDSTNYGYTF
.	TRBV29-1	TRBJ2-5	.	TGCAGCGTTGAAGCCATGGGGTGGGGGCGCGAAGAGACCCAGTACTTC	CSVEAMGWGREETQYF
.	TRBV5-4	TRBJ1-1	.	TGTGCCAGCAGCTTGGAAGTCTGGCCACTCACTGAAGCTTTCTTT	CASSLEVWPLTEAFF
many	TRBV12-3/TRBV12-4	TRBJ2-5	.	TGTGCCAGCAGTTTAGGACCTGGTGGGACCCAGTACTTC	CASSLGPGGTQYF
.	TRBV19	TRBJ1-1	.	TGTGCCAGTAGTATAGGACAGCCGAACACTGAAGCTTTCTTT	CASSIGQPNTEAFF
.	TRBV2	TRBJ2-3	.	TGTGCCAGCAGTGAAAGATGGTACCACACAGATACGCAGTATTTT	CASSERWYHTDTQYF
.	TRBV9	TRBJ2-1	TRBD2	TGTGCCAGCAGCGTAGCTGCTAGCGGGGGGTTGGATGAGCAGTTCTTC	CASSVAASGGLDEQFF
.	TRBV4-1	TRBJ1-3	.	TGCGCCAGCAGCCAAGATGTTGATTTAAACACCATATATTTT	CASSQDVDLNTIYF
.	TRBV19	TRBJ2-5	.	TGTGCCAGTAGTATTCCCAGTCGCCTGGAGACCCAGTACTTC	CASSIPSRLETQYF
.	TRBV3-1/TRBV3-2	TRBJ1-4	TRBD1	TGTGCCAGCAGCCAAGACGACAGGGTGAAGGAAAAACTGTTTTTT	CASSQDDRVKEKLFF
.	TRBV7-3	TRBJ1-2	.	TGTGCCAGCAGCCGCGTCGAGGGGGAAGGCTACACCTTC	CASSRVEGEGYTF
.	TRBV2	TRBJ2-1	.	TGTGCCAGCAGTGCAAGGGGCCTAAGCCGCAATGAGCAGTTCTTC	CASSARGLSRNEQFF
medium-sized	TRBV4-3	TRBJ1-5	TRBD1	TGCGCCAGCAGTCAACTACAGGGGGCAAATCAGCCCCAGCATTTT	CASSQLQGANQPQHF
.	TRBV3-1/TRBV3-2	TRBJ1-1	.	TGTGCCAGCAGCCCGCAAATATCAGGAGGGACTGAAGCTTTCTTT	CASSPQISGGTEAFF
.	TRBV15	TRBJ2-1	TRBD1	TGTGCCACCAGCAGCCCAAGCAGGGGGCGGAACTACAATGAGCAGTTCTTC	CATSSPSRGRNYNEQFF
.	TRBV2	TRBJ2-5	TRBD2	TGTGCCAGCTCTCGGGAGGTCGGAGAGACCCAGTACTTC	CASSREVGETQYF
.	TRBV2	TRBJ2-3	.	TGTGCCAGCAGGCGAGATACCTGGGGCACAGATACGCAGTATTTT	CASRRDTWGTDTQYF